This entry lists 30 T cell receptor beta chains sequenced from one sample in a study of CD8 T cells in Susac syndrome. An input of roughly 0.45 to 1 ug of RNA was subjected to reverse transcription using random hexamers. TCRdb independently ran MiXCR on the immunoSEQ multiplex PCR reads; one entry per CDR3 protein. The sample yields about 120,000 distinct CDR3 sequences, around 95% seen once. Specimen: CD8+ T cells from PBMCs. These receptors all stem from a human donor with Susac syndrome.

The J gene is TRBJ2-3, the V gene TRBV6-2 or TRBV6-3, with 9 bases fitting TRBD2. This CDR3 has 14 residues. V gave up 7 bases and J gave up 6 bases; unmatched junction bases: 8. The germline gives CDR1 MNHEY, CDR2 SVGEGT. CDR3 coding DNA: TGTGCCAGCAATGAGCGGGGGGAAGTCGATACGCAGTATTTT. Its translation is CASNERGEVDTQYF.

The rearrangement joins TRBV6-5 to TRBJ2-5; no clear D gene. V was shortened by 0 bases and J by 3 bases, with 11 bases between the two germline ends. This CDR3 contains 15 residues. CDR1 and CDR2 from the germline V gene are MNHEY and SVGAGI. CDR3 DNA: TGTGCCAGCAGTTACTCGTCCAGATCCGAAGAGACCCAGTACTTC. It translates to CASSYSSRSEETQYF.

J is TRBJ1-5 and V is TRBV12-3 or TRBV12-4; 10 bases are a match to TRBD1. V shed 3 bases, J shed 5 bases, and the junction held 4 bases outside the gene matches. The CDR3 length is 15 residues. This CDR3 is CASSLGTGVDQPQHF. The CDR3 DNA reads as TGTGCCAGCAGTTTGGGGACAGGGGTTGATCAGCCCCAGCATTTT.

This clonotype appeared a single time. This chain links TRBV7-3 with TRBJ2-2; a possible D gene is TRBD2 (6 bases). The CDR3 totals 16 residues. Germline lookup yields CDR1 SGHTA and CDR2 FQGTGA. V was clipped by 4 bases and J by 3 bases, with 15 bases between them. The CDR3: CASSSRGGVDTGELFF. The CDR3 DNA follows: TGTGCCAGCAGCTCCCGTGGAGGGGTAGACACCGGGGAGCTGTTTTTT.

This rearrangement joins TRBV12-3 or TRBV12-4 to TRBJ2-7; D might be TRBD2 (6 bases). The V gene lost 5 bases and the J gene lost 5 bases, with 19 bases spanning the gap. This CDR3 has 15 residues. In nucleotides, the CDR3 is TGTGCCAGCAGTCCCGGGAGACACTCTGGGGACGAGCAGTACTTC. Amino acid sequence: CASSPGRHSGDEQYF.

J is TRBJ2-7 and V is TRBV4-2, with TRBD1 identical over 12 bases. The CDR3 is 16 residues long. With 2 bases clipped from V and 5 bases from J, the junction kept 7 bases outside the gene matches. Germline V gives CDR1 LGHNA, CDR2 YNFKEQ. The CDR3 loop reads CASSQSPGQGADEQYF. The CDR3 DNA reads as TGTGCCAGCAGCCAAAGTCCGGGACAGGGGGCGGACGAGCAGTACTTC.

The rearrangement joins TRBV6-5 to TRBJ1-2; D not certain. With 6 bases removed from V and 8 bases from J, the gap between germline ends came to 10 bases. The CDR3 loop spans 11 amino acids. The germline gives CDR1 MNHEY, CDR2 SVGAGI. DNA of the CDR3: TGTGCCAGCAGAACACTGGGGGGCTACACCTTC. Its translation: CASRTLGGYTF.

The CDR3 DNA sequence: TGCGCCAGCAGTGAGTGGGTACTTCAGTTCTTC. Encoded protein: CASSEWVLQFF. The J gene is TRBJ2-1, the V gene TRBV10-2, with no clear D. The CDR3 has 11 residues. Trimming took 1 base from V and 13 from J, leaving 8 bases between them. Germline lookup yields CDR1 WSHSY and CDR2 SAAADI.

V and J are TRBV12-3 or TRBV12-4 and TRBJ2-3; D not resolved. CDR3 size: 15 residues. V lost 5 bases to trimming and J lost 6 bases, with 18 bases between them. As DNA, the CDR3 is TGTGCCAGCAGTAGCCCCCTCCCCGGCGCGGATACGCAGTATTTT. This gives the protein CASSSPLPGADTQYF.

The chain recombines TRBV14 with TRBJ2-5, with TRBD1 matching over 8 bases. The CDR3 is 15 residues long. J gave up 3 bases and V 3 bases, and 6 bases lay outside the gene matches. Per germline, CDR1 SGHDN and CDR2 FVKESK. The CDR3 loop reads CASSQIRTGKETQYF. CDR3 in DNA: TGTGCCAGCAGCCAGATTCGGACAGGGAAAGAGACCCAGTACTTC.

The chain recombines TRBV6-1 with TRBJ1-1, with TRBD1 identical over 7 bases. This CDR3 has 14 residues. The J segment lost 7 bases and the V segment lost 4 bases, leaving 9 bases of the junction unmatched. CDR1 MNHNS and CDR2 SASEGT come from the germline V gene. In DNA, the CDR3 is TGTGCCAGCAGTGTGGAGGGGGCCTACGGTGAAGCTTTCTTT. Encoded protein: CASSVEGAYGEAFF.

The chain recombines TRBV7-9 with TRBJ1-5, with D hard to call. The CDR3 covers 14 residues. Trimming pared 6 bases from V and 1 base from J, leaving 10 bases between. CDR1 SEHNR and CDR2 FQNEAQ come from the germline V gene (reference sequence). CDR3 nucleotides: TGTGCCAGCAGTCCCGTCGAGAGCAATCAGCCCCAGCATTTT. Encoded protein: CASSPVESNQPQHF.

The chain is built from TRBV11-2 and TRBJ2-7; TRBD1 agrees at 7 bases. The length of the CDR3 is 15 residues. CDR1 is SGHAT, CDR2 FQNNGV, per germline. J gave up 1 base and V 5 bases, and 8 bases lay outside the gene matches. As DNA, the CDR3 is TGTGCCAGCAGCACGTTGACAGGGCTTTCCTACGAGCAGTACTTC. It specifies CASSTLTGLSYEQYF.

This chain joins TRBV30 and TRBJ1-1, with D possibly being TRBD1 (6 bases). CDR3 length: 14 amino acids. The germline gives CDR1 GTSNPN, CDR2 SVGIG (reference sequence). V lost 3 bases, J lost 3 bases, and 14 bases lay in between. The DNA for the CDR3 is TGTGCCTGGAGGGAAAATCAGGGGTACACTGAAGCTTTCTTT. This codes for CAWRENQGYTEAFF.

The chain has TRBV7-9 and TRBJ2-5; no clear D gene. CDR1 is SEHNR, CDR2 FQNEAQ, per germline (reference sequence). The CDR3 has 17 residues. Between the trimmed V and J ends, which lost 1 base and 2 bases, there was a span of 17 bases. The CDR3 nucleotides read TGTGCCAGCAGCTTAGGACTTGGGCGACTGTCGCAAGAGACCCAGTACTTC. Protein sequence: CASSLGLGRLSQETQYF.

CDR3 region: CASSQEPVGLTESTDTQYF. CDR3 in DNA: TGTGCCAGCAGCCAAGAACCAGTGGGACTAACAGAGAGCACAGATACGCAGTATTTT. The chain employs TRBV3-1 and TRBJ2-3; TRBD2 agrees at 7 bases. The germline V gene has CDR1 LGHDT and CDR2 YNNKEL (reference sequence). V trimming: 0 bases; J trimming: 0 bases; junction bases outside the gene matches: 12. The CDR3 spans 19 residues.

This clonotype occurred once. This chain uses TRBV12-3 or TRBV12-4 with TRBJ1-5, with 7 bases matching TRBD1. The CDR3 is made up of 14 amino acids. The V segment lost 6 bases and the J segment 3 bases; nucleotides outside the gene matches: 5. CDR3 region: CASSLGQYNQPQHF. The CDR3 DNA is TGTGCCAGCAGCCTGGGACAGTACAATCAGCCCCAGCATTTT.

The chain couples TRBV28 to TRBJ1-4, with 7 bases fitting TRBD1. The germline CDR1 and CDR2 sequences are MDHEN and SYDVKM. The J segment lost 5 bases and the V segment lost 5 bases, leaving 14 bases of the junction unmatched. The CDR3 is made up of 17 amino acids. The CDR3 reads CASSPPAGQRENEKLFF. The CDR3 region has the DNA TGTGCCAGCAGTCCCCCGGCGGGACAGCGGGAGAATGAAAAACTGTTTTTT.

The chain links TRBV7-9 to TRBJ1-5; the match to TRBD1 covers 8 bases. CDR1 is SEHNR, CDR2 FQNEAQ, per germline (reference sequence). CDR3 length: 15 residues. The ends lost 1 base at V and 5 bases at J; junction bases unmatched: 4. The CDR3 sequence: CASSLGTGGDQPQHF. The CDR3 DNA reads TGTGCCAGCAGCTTAGGTACAGGGGGTGATCAGCCCCAGCATTTT.

The chain uses TRBV4-1 and TRBJ2-5; D perhaps matches TRBD2 (5 bases). The CDR3 is made up of 15 amino acids. Deletions cut 6 bases from V and 5 bases from J, with 19 bases between. Germline lookup yields CDR1 MGHRA and CDR2 YSYEKL. In DNA form, the CDR3 reads TGCGCCAGCAGTCAAAGAGGGCTGTTTGTCGAGACCCAGTACTTC. It encodes CASSQRGLFVETQYF.

The chain recombines TRBV15 with TRBJ2-3, with TRBD2 matching over 7 bases. The CDR3 is 17 residues long. The V gene's germline CDR1 is LNHNV and CDR2 YYDKDF (reference sequence). Trimming at V came to 0 bases and at J to 0 bases, leaving 6 bases not matched to a gene. The CDR3 here is CATSREKSGASTDTQYF. In DNA, the CDR3 is TGTGCCACCAGCAGAGAAAAAAGCGGGGCTAGCACAGATACGCAGTATTTT.

The V call is TRBV5-4, the J call TRBJ1-5, with D unclear. The V gene lost 1 base and the J gene lost 9 bases, with 11 bases spanning the gap. Germline-derived CDR1 and CDR2 are SGHNT and YYREEE (reference sequence). CDR3 length: 13 residues. For the CDR3, the DNA is TGTGCCAGCAGCTTGCACACCTCAGGGCCCCAGCATTTT. This gives the protein CASSLHTSGPQHF.

This chain links TRBV27 with TRBJ2-1; 8 bases are a match to TRBD2. CDR3 length: 16 amino acids. After removal of 5 bases from V and 2 bases from J, the junction contained 8 bases not matched to a gene. Per germline, CDR1 MNHEY and CDR2 SMNVEV (reference sequence). The CDR3 loop reads CASSASGTSTYNEQFF. The CDR3 bases are TGTGCCAGCAGTGCTTCCGGGACTAGTACCTACAATGAGCAGTTCTTC.

The chain uses TRBV2 and TRBJ1-1; D is undetermined. V lost 3 bases and J 0 bases, leaving 11 bases between the germline ends. Germline V lookup: CDR1 SNHLY, CDR2 FYNNEI. The CDR3 runs 15 residues. Here the CDR3 DNA reads TGTGCCAGCAGTGATGTAAATACCATGAACACTGAAGCTTTCTTT. This codes for CASSDVNTMNTEAFF. The whole variable domain, filled in from reference TRBV2 and TRBJ1-1, reads EPEVTQTPSHQVTQMGQEVILRCVPISNHLYFYWYRQILGQKVEFLVSFYNNEISEKSEIFDDQFSVERPDGSNFTLKIRSTKLEDSAMYFCASSDVNTMNTEAFFGQGTRLTVV.

The genes are TRBV30 and TRBJ1-2; D is unresolved. Trimming took 4 bases from V and 3 from J, leaving 6 bases between them. This CDR3 comprises 11 residues. Germline CDR1 and CDR2: GTSNPN and SVGIG (reference sequence). CDR3 coding DNA: TGTGCCTGGACCGTCGACTATGGCTACACCTTC. Protein product: CAWTVDYGYTF. Full variable domain (outside the CDR3, taken from reference TRBV30 and TRBJ1-2): SQTIHQWPATLVQPVGSPLSLECTVEGTSNPNLYWYRQAAGRGLQLLFYSVGIGQISSEVPQNLSASRPQDRQFILSSKKLLLSDSGFYLCAWTVDYGYTFGSGTRLTVV.

CDR3 sequence (DNA): TGTGCCAGCAGCGTAGGGTTAGCGGCGAACACCGGGGAGCTGTTTTTT. It is translated as CASSVGLAANTGELFF. The chain carries TRBV9 and TRBJ2-2, with TRBD2 as a possible D gene (6 bases). V gave up 0 bases and J gave up 0 bases, with 9 bases separating them. Germline lookup yields CDR1 SGDLS and CDR2 YYNGEE. This CDR3 comprises 16 residues.

The chain has TRBV20-1 and TRBJ2-1, with 7 bases lining up with TRBD2. The ends lost 5 bases at V and 0 bases at J; junction bases unmatched: 10. This CDR3 has 16 residues. In germline, CDR1 is DFQATT, CDR2 SNEGSKA (reference sequence). In DNA, the CDR3 is TGCAGTGCTCCCCCCCCTAGCGGCCTCTCCTACAATGAGCAGTTCTTC. Protein: CSAPPPSGLSYNEQFF.

This chain uses TRBV20-1 with TRBJ1-1; 7 nucleotides match TRBD1. CDR3 length: 12 amino acids. Unmatched junction bases numbered 3, after V lost 5 bases and J lost 3 bases. CDR1 and CDR2 (germline): DFQATT, SNEGSKA (reference sequence). The CDR3, as DNA: TGCAGTGCTCGGACAGGCGACACTGAAGCTTTCTTT. Protein product: CSARTGDTEAFF.

The chain joins TRBV11-3 to TRBJ1-5; TRBD1 matches at 12 bases. V was clipped by 3 bases and J by 5 bases; unmatched bases: 5. The CDR3 runs to 16 residues. The germline gives CDR1 SGHNT, CDR2 YENEEA. CDR3 protein: CASSLGTGGDYQPQHF. In DNA, the CDR3 is TGTGCCAGCAGCTTGGGGACAGGGGGCGACTATCAGCCCCAGCATTTT.

The chain has TRBV12-3 or TRBV12-4 and TRBJ2-1; unclear D gene. The CDR3 sequence is 11 residues long. Between the trimmed V and J ends, which lost 5 bases and 9 bases, there was a span of 8 bases. The CDR3 DNA sequence: TGTGCCAGCAGTCTCCGTATTGAGCAGTTCTTC. It specifies CASSLRIEQFF.